Listed below are T cell receptor beta chains from one sample, sequenced in a study of PD-L1 blockade in urothelial cancer. Profiled with immunoSEQ multiplex PCR; TCRdb holds only in-frame clones, not every one. The sample has almost 30,000 clones; around 87% are singletons. The sequencing used PBMCs, collected around atezolizumab (anti-PD-L1) treatment. The receptors here all came from a man aged 50 to 59 with urothelial cancer. CDR3s include the opening cysteine and the closing phenylalanine or tryptophan. Fields, in order: V gene, CDR3 protein.

TRBV2 | CASSERQGAMNTEAFF
TRBV6-6 | CASKRAGGHQETQYF
TRBV30 | CAWSVGQPNQETQYF
TRBV30 | CAWRMGPGMFGNQPQHF
TRBV19 | CASSGRDSVYEQYF
TRBV6-5 | CASSYYRLGRTEAFF
TRBV27 | CASSSRDSGNTIYF
TRBV15 | CATSAAGVQETQYF
TRBV4-2 | CASSPQGWTEAFF
TRBV5-6 | CASSLGQAIAYSGNTIYF
TRBV19 | CATRQAIQKNIQYF
TRBV28 | CASSLPSSRDRGETQYF
TRBV6-4 | CASSDLANIFYF
TRBV15 | CATSTFRPGTGGGEQYF
TRBV6-1 | CATARQGRNQPQHF
TRBV7-9 | CASSSGVRDTQYF
TRBV4-1 | CASSQDSPVSGNTIYF
TRBV15 | CATSRETDTNYGYTF